A single sample is the source of the 5 T cell receptor beta chains below, sequenced in a study of T-cell reconstitution after alpha-beta-depleted transplantation in children. The TCRbeta library incorporated unique molecular identifiers. TCRdb fed the PCR reads into MiXCR, producing one record per CDR3 protein. Among about 200,000 distinct CDR3 sequences listed, approximately 19% were seen once. The input for sequencing was PBMCs, mostly from graft donor cells, taken 360 days after TCRalphabeta/CD19-depleted stem cell transplant. These receptors originate from a male patient aged 2-10 years who had a stem cell transplant for acute lymphoblastic leukemia, so the T cells may come from the graft donor.

This clonotype occurred a few times. This chain uses TRBV29-1 with TRBJ2-3; 9 bases fit TRBD2. The CDR3 length is 14 residues. The V gene's germline CDR1 is SQVTM and CDR2 ANQGSEA. The trim removed 4 bases at V and 4 bases at J, leaving 6 bases unmatched. CDR3: CSVALGGGADTQYF. The CDR3 DNA sequence: TGCAGCGTTGCTCTGGGCGGGGGGGCAGATACGCAGTATTTT.

This clonotype was seen more than once but under ten times. The V and J genes are TRBV5-4 and TRBJ2-1; D is ambiguous. Germline V gene sequence: CDR1 SGHNT, CDR2 YYREEE (reference sequence). The CDR3 covers 12 residues. The germline V and J ends were trimmed by 4 bases and 4 bases, with 6 bases remaining between them. CDR3 amino acids: CASSSIYNEQFF. The CDR3 DNA sequence: TGTGCCAGCAGCAGTATTTACAATGAGCAGTTCTTC.

This chain uses TRBV20-1 with TRBJ1-3, with D perhaps matching TRBD1 (5 bases). The germline gives CDR1 DFQATT, CDR2 SNEGSKA (reference sequence). The CDR3 runs 17 residues. Trimming cost V 6 bases and J 1 base, with 22 bases left between them. The CDR3 DNA sequence: TGCAGTGCCATAGGGACGGCCGACCTAACTTCTGGAAACACCATATATTTT. Translation gives CSAIGTADLTSGNTIYF.

In its sample, this clonotype was seen a few times. This chain links TRBV7-2 with TRBJ2-1; 10 bases fit TRBD2. V was clipped by 0 bases and J by 8 bases; unmatched bases: 22. The CDR3 is 21 residues long. Germline lookup yields CDR1 SGHTA and CDR2 FQGNSA. CDR3 sequence (DNA): TGTGCCAGCAGCTTAGCGAGGACGGAGGGGGGAGCGGGAGGGCCCTTTGATGAGCAGTTCTTC. This codes for CASSLARTEGGAGGPFDEQFF.

The sample holds a few counts of this clonotype. The chain uses TRBV7-9 and TRBJ1-5, with D tentatively TRBD1 (6 bases). Germline V CDR1 and CDR2: SEHNR, FQNEAQ (reference sequence). The germline V and J ends were trimmed by 1 base and 0 bases, with 13 bases remaining between them. CDR3 size: 17 residues. The CDR3 region has the DNA TGTGCCAGCAGCTTAGGGGGGCCGATTCCTAGCAATCAGCCCCAGCATTTT. This sequence encodes CASSLGGPIPSNQPQHF.